The rows below give T cell receptor beta chains drawn from one sample of a study of blood T cell repertoires in COVID-19. The method was immunoSEQ multiplex PCR; TCRdb's version includes in-frame clones alone and lacks a portion of them. Altogether fewer than 85,000 clones are present, about four fifths being singletons, with the ten largest covering around 4.8%. The sequenced sample was peripheral blood. The receptors were sampled from a woman older than 75 with active or convalescent COVID-19. Each CDR3 is given with its conserved first and last residue. The D gene is left open where the match is weak. Clone size, where shown, is once, few, many, or a class for clones that have expanded.

CDR3 protein	CDR3 DNA	J gene	V gene	D gene	clone size
CATMGQGTNEQYF	TGTGCCACCATGGGACAGGGGACGAACGAGCAGTACTTC	TRBJ2-7	TRBV24-1	TRBD1	-
CASSPSRDGTYGYTF	TGTGCCAGCTCACCCTCGCGGGACGGGACCTATGGCTACACCTTC	TRBJ1-2	TRBV18	-	-
CATTRDGGGVDTGELFF	TGTGCCACCACCCGGGACGGGGGGGGAGTGGACACCGGGGAGCTGTTTTTT	TRBJ2-2	TRBV2	TRBD2	-
CASSPAGYTQYF	TGTGCCAGCAGCCCGGCAGGTTATACGCAGTATTTT	TRBJ2-3	TRBV27	-	-
CASNIGLAGGNEQFF	TGTGCCAGCAATATTGGCCTAGCGGGCGGCAATGAGCAGTTCTTC	TRBJ2-1	TRBV2	TRBD2	few
CASSSRTGHTGELFF	TGTGCCAGCAGCTCCCGGACAGGTCACACCGGGGAGCTGTTTTTT	TRBJ2-2	TRBV7-9	TRBD1	-
CASSVSGRGTGELFF	TGCGCCAGCAGCGTTAGCGGGAGGGGGACCGGGGAGCTGTTTTTT	TRBJ2-2	TRBV5-1	TRBD2	few
CASSQGTGGLGNTIYF	TGCGCCAGCAGCCAGGGGACAGGGGGTCTTGGAAACACCATATATTTT	TRBJ1-3	TRBV5-1	TRBD1	-
CASSLSMWEQYF	TGTGCCAGCAGCTTGAGTATGTGGGAGCAGTACTTC	TRBJ2-7	TRBV7-9	-	-
CASSLERSGSYNEQFF	TGTGCCAGCAGCCTCGAGAGATCGGGCTCCTACAATGAGCAGTTCTTC	TRBJ2-1	TRBV11-2	-	-
CASSYPPPGNTIYF	TGTGCCAGCAGTTATCCCCCCCCTGGAAACACCATATATTTT	TRBJ1-3	TRBV7-2	-	few
CASSLVGDSGNTIYF	TGTGCCAGCAGCTTGGTCGGGGACTCTGGAAACACCATATATTTT	TRBJ1-3	TRBV5-4	-	once
CASSLRLLVYNSPLHF	TGTGCCAGCAGCTTAAGACTTTTGGTGTATAATTCACCCCTCCACTTT	TRBJ1-6	TRBV7-8	-	-
CASSVGQGLGATEAFF	TGTGCCAGCAGCGTGGGACAGGGTCTTGGAGCGACTGAAGCTTTCTTT	TRBJ1-1	TRBV9	TRBD1	-
CASSESYTEAFF	TGTGCCAGCAGTGAATCCTACACTGAAGCTTTCTTT	TRBJ1-1	TRBV6-1	-	-
CASSPAGAFSGPQHF	TGTGCCAGCAGCCCCGCCGGCGCATTTTCGGGGCCCCAGCATTTT	TRBJ1-5	TRBV5-6	-	-
CASSSAGQGVSPLHF	TGTGCCAGCAGTTCTGCCGGACAGGGTGTTTCACCCCTCCACTTT	TRBJ1-6	TRBV28	TRBD1	-